This TCR beta chain was captured by sequencing in a study of T cell responses to AZD1222 COVID-19 vaccine. The wider study: Second-dose timings of about 4 or about 12 weeks were pooled.

V was pared by 1 base and J by 6 bases, with 10 bases between. This CDR3 comprises 13 residues. Germline V CDR1 and CDR2: MGHRA, YSYEKL. As concerns this clone: The antigen is unknown.

TCRdb keeps only in-frame clones here, not all; method: immunoSEQ multiplex PCR. The sample has approximately 99,000 clones, around nine tenths seen once. Findings and caveats of the study: The donor cohort was predominantly white British with a female majority, and clonal diversity may have been underestimated. Elevations in Spike-specific TCR breadth and depth followed administration of two AZD1222 doses. Regions left unmutated in variants are reportedly the target of nearly half of spike-specific TCRs.

This clonotype was obtained from an adult in good health. The chain couples TRBV4-1 to TRBJ2-7; tentative D call: TRBD2 (6 bases). Sequences were derived from peripheral blood, sampled on day 0 of AZD1222 vaccination. CDR3 coding DNA: TGCGCCAGCAGCCAAGGGTACGGGGGCGAGCAGTACTTC. Amino acid sequence: CASSQGYGGEQYF.